The present TCR beta chain was sequenced within a study of identical twins. Per germline, CDR1 MGHDK and CDR2 SYGVNS. Deletions cut 1 base from V and 4 bases from J, with 7 bases between. The CDR3 runs to 14 residues. Unique molecular identifiers were present on the cDNA, and a universal primer site came from template switching. MiXCR, run by TCRdb on the 5' RACE reads, gives a single entry per CDR3 protein. The table has 400,000 to 550,000 distinct CDR3 sequences, around 20% seen once; the top ten hold about 0.93%. This same sample was also taken into another study, of T cells expressing NK-cell markers. That investigation notes: It is unclear if expanded NKG2C-expressing clones target HCMV antigens.

V is TRBV25-1 and J is TRBJ2-2; D may match TRBD1 or TRBD2 (6 bases each). The source is a woman aged 18-35 years in good health. Specimen: CD4+ T cells sorted from blood. The CDR3 protein is CASSEWGATGELFF. CDR3 bases: TGTGCCAGCAGTGAATGGGGGGCCACCGGGGAGCTGTTTTTT.